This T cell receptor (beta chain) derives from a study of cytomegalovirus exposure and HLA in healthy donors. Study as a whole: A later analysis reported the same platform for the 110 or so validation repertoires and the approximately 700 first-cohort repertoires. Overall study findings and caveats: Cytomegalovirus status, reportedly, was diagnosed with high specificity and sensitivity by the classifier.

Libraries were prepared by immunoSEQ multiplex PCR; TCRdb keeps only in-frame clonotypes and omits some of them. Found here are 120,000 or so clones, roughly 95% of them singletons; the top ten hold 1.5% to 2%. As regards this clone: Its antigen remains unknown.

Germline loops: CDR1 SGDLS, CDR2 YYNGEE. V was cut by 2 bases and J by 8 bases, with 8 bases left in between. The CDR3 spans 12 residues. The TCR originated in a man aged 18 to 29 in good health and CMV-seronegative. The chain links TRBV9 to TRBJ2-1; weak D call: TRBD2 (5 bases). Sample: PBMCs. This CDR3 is CASSVGEYEQFF. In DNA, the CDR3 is TGTGCCAGCAGCGTCGGGGAGTATGAGCAGTTCTTC.